Presented here are 11 T cell receptor beta chains from one specimen sequenced in a study of shared clonotypes between healthy human individuals. Data came from immunoSEQ multiplex PCR; TCRdb stores just in-frame clones and leaves some out. The table records over 400,000 clones, more than 65% of them present only once. Sequences were obtained from PBMCs. All receptors come from a middle-aged woman in good health. Some clones in this sample may be carry-over from other donors' samples.

To note about this clone: This may arise from a read error, as a much more abundant clone is one base away. Different DNA sequences within this sample yield the same CDR3. This chain links TRBV5-4 with TRBJ2-5; D remains unclear. The CDR3 length is 14 residues. Looked up from germline, CDR1 is SGHNT and CDR2 is YYREEE (reference sequence). V shed 0 bases and J shed 2 bases, with 8 bases lying between them. As DNA, the CDR3 is TGTGCCAGCAGCTTGGCCCAGCTACAAGAGACCCAGTACTTC. Amino acid sequence: CASSLAQLQETQYF.

Points on this clone: Since a far larger clone is one base different, this is likely a read error. Within the sample, other DNA sequences also encode this same CDR3. The CDR3 reads CASSLSRGYTF. DNA of the CDR3: TGTGCCAGCAGCTTATCCCGTGGCTACACCTTC. The rearrangement links TRBV7-9 to TRBJ1-2; no clear D. This CDR3 spans 11 amino acids. V lost 2 bases and J 7 bases, leaving 5 bases between the germline ends. The germline CDR1 and CDR2 sequences are SEHNR and FQNEAQ (reference sequence).

About this clone: Given a far larger clone just one base away, this is likely a sequencing read error. The rearrangement uses TRBV10-3 and TRBJ1-1; D possibly corresponds to TRBD1 (6 bases). CDR1 and CDR2 from the germline V gene are ENHRY and SYGVKD. The CDR3 consists of 15 residues. Here the CDR3 reads CAISVRQATNTEALF. CDR3 nucleotide sequence: TGTGCCATCAGTGTACGACAGGCCACTAACACTGAAGCTCTCTTT.

The chain recombines TRBV28 with TRBJ2-1; 8 nucleotides match TRBD2. From germline, CDR1 is MDHEN and CDR2 SYDVKM. V lost 5 bases and J lost 5; bases outside the gene matches: 8. This CDR3 has 15 residues. This chain's CDR3 is CASSIAGLSHNEQFF. In DNA, the CDR3 is TGTGCCAGCAGTATAGCGGGACTAAGCCACAATGAGCAGTTCTTC.

This clone was detected a few times. A much larger clone is a single base away; this may be a read error. The J gene is TRBJ2-7, the V gene TRBV9; D unresolved. The CDR3 extends over 16 amino acids. V was clipped by 0 bases and J by 9 bases, with 22 bases between them. Germline CDR1 reads SGDLS; CDR2 reads YYNGEE. The CDR3 spells CASSVGSRNTLNGQYF. In nucleotides, the CDR3 is TGTGCCAGCAGCGTAGGCTCTAGGAACACGCTTAACGGGCAGTACTTC.

This rearrangement joins TRBV30 to TRBJ1-1; D not resolved. This CDR3 has 13 amino acids. The V and J ends lost 1 base and 6 bases respectively, with 12 bases between them. CDR1 and CDR2 (germline): GTSNPN, SVGIG (reference sequence). Here the CDR3 reads CAWSDGRPSEAFF. Written as DNA, the CDR3 is TGTGCCTGGAGTGACGGCCGTCCCTCTGAAGCTTTCTTT.

The chain uses TRBV28 and TRBJ2-5, with a tentative D call TRBD2 (6 bases). The closer fit of TRBJ2-7 to the DNA end suggests the J call may be wrong. Germline values: CDR1 MDHEN, CDR2 SYDVKM. The CDR3 loop spans 15 amino acids. As DNA, the CDR3 is TGTGCCAGCAGGCCATCTAGCGATAGGGGCTACGAGCAGTACTTC. Translating gives CASRPSSDRGYEQYF.

This chain joins TRBV7-9 and TRBJ2-1, with D maybe TRBD2 (6 bases). V lost 5 bases, J lost 10 bases, and 12 bases lay in between. The CDR3 spans 12 residues. CDR1 is SEHNR, CDR2 FQNEAQ, per germline (reference sequence). CDR3 bases: TGTGCCAGCAGCCCTGGGCTAGCGGAGCAGTTCTTC. Amino acid sequence: CASSPGLAEQFF.

The V gene is TRBV14, the J gene TRBJ2-2; the match to TRBD1 covers 7 bases. Germline V gives CDR1 SGHDN, CDR2 FVKESK. V lost 1 base and J lost 4; bases outside the gene matches: 15. This CDR3 spans 19 amino acids. CDR3 DNA sequence: TGTGCCAGCAGCCAAGCCCCTCTCGTACAGGGGCGAGGCACCGGGGAGCTGTTTTTT. Amino acids: CASSQAPLVQGRGTGELFF. Complete variable domain (other parts from reference TRBV14 and TRBJ2-2): EAGVTQFPSHSVIEKGQTVTLRCDPISGHDNLYWYRRVMGKEIKFLLHFVKESKQDESGMPNNRFLAERTGGTYSTLKVQPAELEDSGVYFCASSQAPLVQGRGTGELFFGEGSRLTVL.

Details on this clone: With only one base between it and a far larger clone, this is likely a read error. The chain couples TRBV29-1 to TRBJ2-7; a weak D match, TRBD2 (5 bases). Germline V gene lookup returns CDR1 SQVTM and CDR2 ANQGSEA. The CDR3 spans 12 residues. CDR3 residues: CSVETPGRERYF. The CDR3 DNA follows: TGCAGCGTTGAAACCCCGGGTAGGGAGCGGTACTTC.

This clone was seen only once. The chain carries TRBV19 and TRBJ1-2, with D unclear. V lost 7 bases, J lost 3 bases, and 12 bases lay in between. CDR3 size: 13 residues. Germline assignment: CDR1 LNHDA and CDR2 SQIVND (reference sequence). Here the CDR3 reads CASIGLGDYGYTF. DNA for the CDR3: TGTGCCAGTATAGGACTAGGAGACTATGGCTACACCTTC.